What follows are 32 T cell receptor beta chains derived from one specimen sequenced in a study of blood T cells in healthy people across ages. For the second PCR, which ran for about 6 to 11 cycles, a sample-barcoded 5' primer and a J-beta primer mix were used. TCRdb passed the 5' RACE reads through MiXCR, listing each CDR3 protein once. Of almost 1 million distinct CDR3 sequences in the sample, 45% to 60% are singletons; the top ten hold over 20%. Material for sequencing was blood. All receptors come from a woman aged 60-75 years in good health.

The table lists this clonotype with many counts. The chain has TRBV4-1 and TRBJ2-3; D ambiguous. The CDR3 is 14 residues long. The V end lost 0 bases, the J end lost 3 bases, and 7 bases lay between the germline ends. The V gene's germline CDR1 is MGHRA and CDR2 YSYEKL. CDR3 DNA sequence: TGCGCCAGCAGCCAAGATTTTGCTACAGATACGCAGTATTTT. As protein: CASSQDFATDTQYF.

The chain employs TRBV21-1 and TRBJ2-4; the table names TRBD1, a call not compared with the DNA. The DNA end is a closer match to TRBJ2-7, so the J assignment may be wrong. TRBV21-1 is termed a pseudogene. The CDR3 runs to 15 residues. The CDR3 DNA is TGTGCCAGCAGCAGGGGACGGACGGGTACCTACGAGCAGTACTTC. Its translation: CASSRGRTGTYEQYF.

The rearrangement uses TRBV4-3 and TRBJ2-1; TRBD2 aligns across 10 bases. CDR3 length: 16 amino acids. Trimming at V came to 1 base and at J to 3 bases, leaving 3 bases not matched to a gene. CDR1 and CDR2 from the germline V gene are LGHNA and YSLEER. The CDR3 coding sequence is TGCGCCAGCAGCCAAGGTGGACTAGCGGTCTACAATGAGCAGTTCTTC. Protein product: CASSQGGLAVYNEQFF.

The chain uses TRBV29-1 and TRBJ2-5; tentatively, D is TRBD1 (5 bases). Germline V gene data show CDR1 as SQVTM and CDR2 as ANQGSEA. V dropped 7 bases and J dropped 2 bases, with 8 bases sitting between them. The CDR3 runs 11 residues. For the CDR3, the DNA is TGCAGCGGCGACAGTCAAGAGACCCAGTACTTC. As protein: CSGDSQETQYF.

The CDR3 nucleotides read TGCAGCGTTGAAGGGACAGGGGCGTACTCTGGGGCCAACGTCCTGACTTTC. Translation: CSVEGTGAYSGANVLTF. V gene TRBV29-1 combines with J gene TRBJ2-6, with 9 positions matching TRBD1. V shed 1 base and J 0 bases; nucleotides not matched to a gene: 4. Germline CDR1 is SQVTM and CDR2 is ANQGSEA. This CDR3 comprises 17 residues.

The chain recombines TRBV18 with TRBJ2-1; 12 bases are a match to TRBD2. This CDR3 is built from 16 residues. V lost 5 bases to trimming and J lost 7 bases; unmatched junction nucleotides: 9. Germline-derived CDR1 and CDR2 are KGHSH and LQKENI. The CDR3 nucleotides are TGTGCCAGCTCAAGCGAGACTAGCGGGAGTTGGAATGAGCAGTTCTTC. Encoded protein: CASSSETSGSWNEQFF.

As DNA, the CDR3 is TGCAGTGCTGGCGGGAGGGCCGGGTATACGCAGTATTTT. This translates into CSAGGRAGYTQYF. The chain employs TRBV20-1 and TRBJ2-3; 9 bases line up with TRBD2. Germline trimming cut 5 bases from V and 7 bases from J; bases unmatched to any gene: 7. This CDR3 has 13 amino acids. Germline CDR1 reads DFQATT; CDR2 reads SNEGSKA (reference sequence).

This chain links TRBV28 with TRBJ1-6, with D perhaps TRBD1 (5 bases). The CDR3 is 15 amino acids. Germline-derived CDR1 and CDR2 are MDHEN and SYDVKM. V was clipped by 3 bases and J by 9 bases, with 15 bases between them. DNA for the CDR3: TGTGCCAGCAGTTTCAGGGAGGTCGATTCTTCACCCCTCCACTTT. Translation gives CASSFREVDSSPLHF. The whole variable domain, filled in from reference TRBV28 and TRBJ1-6, reads DVKVTQSSRYLVKRTGEKVFLECVQDMDHENMFWYRQDPGLGLRLIYFSYDVKMKEKGDIPEGYSVSREKKERFSLILESASTNQTSMYLCASSFREVDSSPLHFGNGTRLTVT.

This clonotype was observed a single time. The V and J genes are TRBV7-2 and TRBJ1-6; 8 nucleotides match TRBD1. Losses at the gene ends were 5 bases for V and 8 bases for J; bases not matched to a gene: 8. The germline gives CDR1 SGHTA, CDR2 FQGNSA. The CDR3 sequence is 15 residues long. CDR3 sequence reads: CASSDLSGGDSPLHF. The CDR3, as DNA: TGTGCCAGCAGCGATCTCTCAGGGGGCGATTCACCCCTCCACTTT.

This chain links TRBV7-9 with TRBJ2-5; possibly TRBD1 for D (5 bases). V was shortened by 5 bases and J by 5 bases, with 12 bases between the two germline ends. The CDR3 covers 13 residues. CDR1 is SEHNR and CDR2 is FQNEAQ in the germline V gene (reference sequence). As DNA, the CDR3 is TGTGCCAGCAGCCGGACACAATTGGAGACCCAGTACTTC. This gives the protein CASSRTQLETQYF.

This clonotype occurred a few times. V gene TRBV7-2 combines with J gene TRBJ2-5; D is perhaps TRBD2 (6 bases). V lost 7 bases and J 1 base, leaving 13 bases between the germline ends. Germline CDR1 and CDR2: SGHTA and FQGNSA. The CDR3 is 14 amino acids. CDR3 nucleotides: TGTGCCAGCACCGGGAGCCAGATCCAAGAGACCCAGTACTTC. Residues: CASTGSQIQETQYF.

The chain uses TRBV5-6 and TRBJ1-2, with a weak D call TRBD1 (5 bases). There are 17 residues in the CDR3. Germline V gene lookup returns CDR1 SGHDT and CDR2 YYEEEE. Trimming took off 2 bases at V and 7 bases at J, with 24 bases between the two ends. The CDR3 loop reads CASSFGRSGTASSGYTF. For the CDR3, the DNA is TGTGCCAGCAGCTTTGGGCGATCCGGGACCGCCTCCAGTGGCTACACCTTC.

The chain has TRBV7-9 and TRBJ2-7, with 11 bases lining up with TRBD2. With 6 bases clipped from V and 4 bases from J, the junction kept 5 bases outside the gene matches. Germline CDR1 and CDR2: SEHNR and FQNEAQ (reference sequence). CDR3 length: 14 residues. The CDR3 loop reads CASRPTSGVYEQYF. The DNA of the CDR3 is TGTGCCAGCAGACCGACTAGCGGGGTATACGAGCAGTACTTC.

The chain couples TRBV3-1 to TRBJ1-1; the D gene is possibly TRBD1 (6 bases). Germline lookup yields CDR1 LGHDT and CDR2 YNNKEL (reference sequence). Trimming removed 3 bases at V and 11 bases at J, with 19 bases between. The CDR3 spans 14 residues. CDR3: CASSHFARQGNAFF. In nucleotides, the CDR3 is TGTGCCAGCAGCCATTTCGCTCGTCAGGGGAATGCTTTCTTT.

This clonotype was detected a few times. Written as DNA, the CDR3 is TGTGCCAGCAGCGTAGTAGGGACGGCGCAGTATTTT. Its protein product is CASSVVGTAQYF. V gene TRBV9 combines with J gene TRBJ2-3; D assignment may be TRBD1 or TRBD2 (5 bases each). Germline V gene data show CDR1 as SGDLS and CDR2 as YYNGEE. The CDR3 contains 12 residues. V was cut by 0 bases and J by 10 bases, with 9 bases left in between. The full variable domain, rest sourced from reference TRBV9 and TRBJ2-3, is DSGVTQTPKHLITATGQRVTLRCSPRSGDLSVYWYQQSLDQGLQFLIQYYNGEERAKGNILERFSAQQFPDLHSELNLSSLELGDSALYFCASSVVGTAQYFGPGTRLTVL.

The chain links TRBV20-1 to TRBJ2-7; D gene unclear. V was pared by 1 base and J by 7 bases, with 20 bases between. This CDR3 is 15 amino acids long. Per the germline V gene, CDR1 is DFQATT and CDR2 is SNEGSKA (reference sequence). CDR3 nucleotides: TGCAGTGCTAGAGTACTGGCGGCGGATTTGAGGGAGCAGTACTTC. Translation gives CSARVLAADLREQYF.

The chain combines TRBV20-1 with TRBJ2-1; D not certain. The germline gives CDR1 DFQATT, CDR2 SNEGSKA (reference sequence). The CDR3 is made up of 15 amino acids. With 6 bases removed from V and 8 bases from J, the gap between germline ends came to 23 bases. CDR3 in DNA: TGCAGTGCCACATCATTTAGGTTATCAGTCTATGAGCAGTTCTTC. Protein sequence: CSATSFRLSVYEQFF.

This clonotype was found a few times. The chain couples TRBV6-2 or TRBV6-3 to TRBJ2-7, with TRBD2 matching 9 bases. CDR1 and CDR2 from the germline V gene are MNHEY and SVGEGT. J gave up 0 bases and V 6 bases, and 6 bases lay outside the gene matches. The CDR3 consists of 15 residues. This CDR3 is CASRRDSGSSYEQYF. The DNA for the CDR3 is TGTGCCAGCAGACGGGATAGCGGGAGCTCCTACGAGCAGTACTTC.

This chain links TRBV6-6 with TRBJ2-7; D remains unclear. Trimming left V 0 bases short and J 6 bases short, with 12 bases between. The CDR3 is 14 amino acids. Germline lookup yields CDR1 MNHNY and CDR2 SVGAGI (reference sequence). The CDR3 region is CASSYSRTQFEQYF. The CDR3 coding sequence is TGTGCCAGCAGTTACTCGCGCACACAATTCGAGCAGTACTTC.

This rearrangement joins TRBV7-9 to TRBJ1-2, with D possibly TRBD1 on 6 matching bases. The germline V gene encodes CDR1 SEHNR and CDR2 FQNEAQ (reference sequence). The CDR3 is 16 amino acids. V was pared by 5 bases and J by 1 base, with 17 bases between. CDR3: CASSRPQGLDNYGYTF. As DNA, the CDR3 is TGTGCCAGCAGCAGACCACAGGGACTGGATAACTATGGCTACACCTTC. The full variable domain, its missing parts supplied by reference TRBV7-9 and TRBJ1-2, is DTGVSQNPRHKITKRGQNVTFRCDPISEHNRLYWYRQTLGQGPEFLTYFQNEAQLEKSRLLSDRFSAERPKGSFSTLEIQRTEQGDSAMYLCASSRPQGLDNYGYTFGSGTRLTVV.

The J gene is TRBJ2-3, the V gene TRBV6-1; 11 bases align to TRBD2. Trimming at V came to 5 bases and at J to 2 bases, leaving 9 bases not matched to a gene. The length of the CDR3 is 17 residues. CDR1 and CDR2 from the germline V gene are MNHNS and SASEGT. CDR3 coding DNA: TGTGCCAGCAGTCCATCCGGGACTAGCGGCCTCACAGATACGCAGTATTTT. Amino acid sequence: CASSPSGTSGLTDTQYF.

Of note for this clonotype: At one boundary the junction diverges from the germline segment, which might be a read error. This sequence joins TRBV29-1 and TRBJ2-3; the D is unclear. From germline, CDR1 is SQVTM and CDR2 ANQGSEA. The CDR3 covers 11 residues. The CDR3 DNA reads TGCAGCGTTTCAATCACAGATACACAGTATTTT. Amino acid sequence: CSVSITDTQYF.

V gene TRBV27 combines with J gene TRBJ2-3; D unresolved. The CDR3 runs 12 residues. Germline CDR1 is MNHEY and CDR2 is SMNVEV (reference sequence). Between the trimmed V and J ends, which lost 5 bases and 5 bases, there was a span of 8 bases. The CDR3 DNA is TGTGCCAGCAGTCGGTTGAAAGATACGCAGTATTTT. Residues: CASSRLKDTQYF.

This rearrangement joins TRBV5-6 to TRBJ2-5, with D possibly matching TRBD2 (5 bases). The CDR3 has 15 amino acids. Germline CDR1 reads SGHDT; CDR2 reads YYEEEE. V lost 4 bases and J lost 2, with 15 bases in between. The CDR3 sequence: CASSPRGRLQETQYF. The CDR3 region has the DNA TGTGCCAGCAGCCCAAGAGGGCGGCTACAAGAGACCCAGTACTTC.

This clonotype has just a few counts. This chain uses TRBV4-1 with TRBJ2-5; D gene ambiguous. The CDR3 runs to 15 residues. The germline V gene encodes CDR1 MGHRA and CDR2 YSYEKL. V lost 3 bases and J 11 bases, leaving 22 bases between the germline ends. In DNA, the CDR3 is TGCGCCAGCAGCCATCCAGGACGGGTTCCATTTTGGCAGTACTTC. Its protein product is CASSHPGRVPFWQYF.

The CDR3 DNA reads as TGTGCCAGCAGCTTAGGGCTCCCCTATGGCTACACCTTC. Amino acids: CASSLGLPYGYTF. The gene calls are TRBV5-5 and TRBJ1-2; D not certain. Germline CDR1 SGHKS, CDR2 YYEKEE (reference sequence). V dropped 2 bases and J dropped 4 bases, with 9 bases sitting between them. This CDR3 region has 13 residues.

V usage is TRBV11-2 and J usage is TRBJ1-4; D not resolved. CDR1 is SGHAT, CDR2 FQNNGV, per germline. Trimming removed 5 bases from V and 3 bases from J, with 22 bases in between. The CDR3 is 18 residues long. This CDR3 is CASSPLAFTESANEKLFF. The CDR3 coding sequence is TGTGCCAGCAGCCCTCTTGCCTTTACCGAGTCGGCTAATGAAAAACTGTTTTTT.

This clonotype was seen repeatedly, ten times or more. This chain joins TRBV29-1 and TRBJ2-3; TRBD2 matches 12 bases. The germline V gene encodes CDR1 SQVTM and CDR2 ANQGSEA. V gave up 6 bases and J gave up 4 bases; unmatched junction bases: 5. There are 14 residues in the CDR3. CDR3 DNA sequence: TGCAGCGTCGCACTAGCGGGAGGTCCAGATACGCAGTATTTT. Translation gives CSVALAGGPDTQYF.

This clonotype has a handful of counts. V and J are TRBV5-1 and TRBJ2-7; 12 nucleotides align to TRBD2. The junction had 9 bases not matched to a gene; V was cut back by 4 bases and J by 4 bases. The CDR3 consists of 16 residues. Germline-derived CDR1 and CDR2 are SGHRS and YFSETQ. The CDR3 DNA is TGCGCCAGCAGCCCAATCCCTAGCGGGAGGGTATACGAGCAGTACTTC. Its protein product is CASSPIPSGRVYEQYF.

This clonotype occurred once. The chain is built from TRBV12-3 or TRBV12-4 and TRBJ2-5; D remains ambiguous. CDR3 length equals 14 residues. V was trimmed by 10 bases and J by 11 bases, leaving 26 bases between them. The DNA of the CDR3 is TGTGCCACCAAACCGTTATCCGCCGTGGATGAGCAGTACTTC. Residues: CATKPLSAVDEQYF.

This clonotype showed up just a few times. The chain links TRBV4-1 to TRBJ2-6; TRBD1 is a possible D gene (6 bases). The CDR3 consists of 16 residues. V was trimmed by 2 bases and J by 0 bases, leaving 8 bases between them. Germline-derived CDR1 and CDR2 are MGHRA and YSYEKL. CDR3 protein: CASSQPTGSGANVLTF. The CDR3 bases are TGCGCCAGCAGCCAACCGACAGGCTCTGGGGCCAACGTCCTGACTTTC.

This chain links TRBV7-6 with TRBJ2-6; D may be TRBD1 (5 bases). Germline V gene data show CDR1 as SGHVS and CDR2 as FNYEAQ. Trimming took off 5 bases at V and 5 bases at J, with 13 bases between the two ends. CDR3 length equals 15 residues. This chain's CDR3 is CASSTGRTWANVLTF. In nucleotides, the CDR3 is TGTGCCAGCAGCACAGGAAGGACCTGGGCCAACGTCCTGACTTTC. The full variable domain, with the rest looked up from reference TRBV7-6 and TRBJ2-6, is GAGVSQSPRYKVTKRGQDVALRCDPISGHVSLYWYRQALGQGPEFLTYFNYEAQQDKSGLPNDRFSAERPEGSISTLTIQRTEQRDSAMYRCASSTGRTWANVLTFGAGSRLTVL.